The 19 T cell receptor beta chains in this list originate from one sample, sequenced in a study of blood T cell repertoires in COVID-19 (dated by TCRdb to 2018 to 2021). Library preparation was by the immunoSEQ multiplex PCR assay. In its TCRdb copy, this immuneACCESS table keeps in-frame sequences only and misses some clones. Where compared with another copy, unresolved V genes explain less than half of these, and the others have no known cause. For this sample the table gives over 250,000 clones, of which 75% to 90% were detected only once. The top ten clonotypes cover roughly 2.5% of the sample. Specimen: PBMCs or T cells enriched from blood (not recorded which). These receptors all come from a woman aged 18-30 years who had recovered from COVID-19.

The CDR3 sequence is CAWRSDRGHTYGYTF. CDR3 nucleotide sequence: TGTGCCTGGAGGTCGGACAGGGGCCATACGTATGGCTACACCTTC. The genes are TRBV30 and TRBJ1-2; 9 nucleotides match TRBD1. This CDR3 is 15 amino acids long. Germline loops: CDR1 GTSNPN, CDR2 SVGIG (reference sequence). V was clipped by 3 bases and J by 5 bases; unmatched bases: 10.

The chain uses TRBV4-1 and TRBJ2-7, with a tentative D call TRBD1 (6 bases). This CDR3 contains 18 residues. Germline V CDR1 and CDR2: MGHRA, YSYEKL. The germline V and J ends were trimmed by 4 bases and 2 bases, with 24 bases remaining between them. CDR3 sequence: CASSRDGRGEIIPYEQYF. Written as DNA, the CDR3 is TGCGCCAGCAGCCGAGATGGCAGGGGCGAGATTATTCCCTACGAGCAGTACTTC.

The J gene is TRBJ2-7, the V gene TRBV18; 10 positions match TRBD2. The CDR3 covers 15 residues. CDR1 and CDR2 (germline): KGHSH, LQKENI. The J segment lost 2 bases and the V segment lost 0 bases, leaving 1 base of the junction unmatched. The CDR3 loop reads CASSPPSGGTYEQYF. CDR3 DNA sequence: TGTGCCAGCTCACCACCTAGCGGGGGGACCTACGAGCAGTACTTC. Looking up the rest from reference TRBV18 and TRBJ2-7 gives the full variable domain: NAGVMQNPRHLVRRRGQEARLRCSPMKGHSHVYWYRQLPEEGLKFMVYLQKENIIDESGMPKERFSAEFPKEGPSILRIQQVVRGDSAAYFCASSPPSGGTYEQYFGPGTRLTVT.

The CDR3 spells CASSYLRGIPTDTQYF. CDR3 nucleotide sequence: TGTGCCAGCAGTTACCTTCGGGGGATTCCCACAGATACGCAGTATTTT. V gene TRBV27 combines with J gene TRBJ2-3, with D possibly being TRBD2 (6 bases). V was clipped by 4 bases and J by 2 bases, with 16 bases between them. This CDR3 is built from 16 residues. Per the germline V gene, CDR1 is MNHEY and CDR2 is SMNVEV (reference sequence).

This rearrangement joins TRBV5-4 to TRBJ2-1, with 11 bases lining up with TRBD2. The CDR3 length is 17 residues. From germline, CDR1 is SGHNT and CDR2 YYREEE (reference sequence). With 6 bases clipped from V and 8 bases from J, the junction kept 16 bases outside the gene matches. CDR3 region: CASIARASGGPGDEQFF. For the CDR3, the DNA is TGTGCCAGCATCGCCCGGGCTAGCGGGGGGCCTGGGGATGAGCAGTTCTTC.

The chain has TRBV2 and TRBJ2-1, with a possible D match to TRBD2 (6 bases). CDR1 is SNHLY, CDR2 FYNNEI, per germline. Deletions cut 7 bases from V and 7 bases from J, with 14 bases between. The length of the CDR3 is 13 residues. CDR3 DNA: TGTGCCAGCAACGGGGGTTATGGAAATGAGCAGTTCTTC. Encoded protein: CASNGGYGNEQFF. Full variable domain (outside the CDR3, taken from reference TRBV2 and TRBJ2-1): EPEVTQTPSHQVTQMGQEVILRCVPISNHLYFYWYRQILGQKVEFLVSFYNNEISEKSEIFDDQFSVERPDGSNFTLKIRSTKLEDSAMYFCASNGGYGNEQFFGPGTRLTVL.

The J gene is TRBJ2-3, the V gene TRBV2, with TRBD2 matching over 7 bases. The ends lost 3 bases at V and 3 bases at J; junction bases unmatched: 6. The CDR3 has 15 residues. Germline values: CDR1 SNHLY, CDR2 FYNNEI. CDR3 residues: CASSEGLAVTDTQYF. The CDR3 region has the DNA TGTGCCAGCAGTGAGGGGCTAGCGGTGACAGATACGCAGTATTTT.

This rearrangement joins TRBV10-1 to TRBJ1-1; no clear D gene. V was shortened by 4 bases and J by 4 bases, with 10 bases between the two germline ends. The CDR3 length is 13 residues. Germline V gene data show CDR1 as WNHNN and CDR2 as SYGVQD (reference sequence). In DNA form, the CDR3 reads TGCGCCAGCAGTGCCAATAGAGGCACTGAAGCTTTCTTT. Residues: CASSANRGTEAFF.

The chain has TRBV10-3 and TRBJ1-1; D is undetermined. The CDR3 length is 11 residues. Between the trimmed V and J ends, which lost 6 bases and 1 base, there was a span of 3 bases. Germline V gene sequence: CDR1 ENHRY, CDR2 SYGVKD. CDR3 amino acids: CAIRQNTEAFF. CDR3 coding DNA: TGTGCCATCAGACAGAACACTGAAGCTTTCTTT.

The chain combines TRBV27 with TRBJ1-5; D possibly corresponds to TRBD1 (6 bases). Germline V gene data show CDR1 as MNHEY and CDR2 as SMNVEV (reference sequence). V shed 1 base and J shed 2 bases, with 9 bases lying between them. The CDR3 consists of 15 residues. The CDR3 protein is CASSLWAGGNQPQHF. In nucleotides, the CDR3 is TGTGCCAGCAGTTTATGGGCAGGGGGCAATCAGCCCCAGCATTTT.

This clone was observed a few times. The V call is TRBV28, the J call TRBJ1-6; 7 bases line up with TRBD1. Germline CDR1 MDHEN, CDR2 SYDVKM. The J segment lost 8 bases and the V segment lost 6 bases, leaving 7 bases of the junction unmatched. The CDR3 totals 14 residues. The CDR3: CASSRQGADSPLHF. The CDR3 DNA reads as TGTGCCAGCAGCAGACAGGGTGCCGATTCACCCCTCCACTTT.

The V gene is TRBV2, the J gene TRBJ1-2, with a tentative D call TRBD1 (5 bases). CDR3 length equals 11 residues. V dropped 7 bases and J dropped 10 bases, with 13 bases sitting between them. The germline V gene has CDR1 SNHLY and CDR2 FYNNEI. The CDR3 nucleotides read TGTGCCAGCAATATCAGGGTTGCCTACACCTTC. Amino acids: CASNIRVAYTF.

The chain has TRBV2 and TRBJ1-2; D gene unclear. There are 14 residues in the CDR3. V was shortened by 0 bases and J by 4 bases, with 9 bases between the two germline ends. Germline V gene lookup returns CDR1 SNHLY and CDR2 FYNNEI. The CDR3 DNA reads TGTGCCAGCAGTGAAGCAACGGGATTCTATGGCTACACCTTC. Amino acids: CASSEATGFYGYTF.

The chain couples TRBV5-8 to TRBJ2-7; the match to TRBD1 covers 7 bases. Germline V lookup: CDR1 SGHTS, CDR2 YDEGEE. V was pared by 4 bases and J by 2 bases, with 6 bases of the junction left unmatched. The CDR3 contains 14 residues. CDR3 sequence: CASSRTGAAYEQYF. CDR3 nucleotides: TGTGCCAGCAGCCGGACAGGCGCTGCCTACGAGCAGTACTTC.

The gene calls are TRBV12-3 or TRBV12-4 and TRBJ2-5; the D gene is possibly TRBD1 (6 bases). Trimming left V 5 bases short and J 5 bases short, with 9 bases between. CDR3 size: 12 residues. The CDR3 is CASSQGSETQYF. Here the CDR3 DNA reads TGTGCCAGCAGTCAGGGGAGCGAGACCCAGTACTTC.

The CDR3 nucleotides are TGTGCCAGCAGTAAAAGGGGGTCGGGGCAGGGCGGCTCCTACGAGCAGTACTTC. It encodes CASSKRGSGQGGSYEQYF. The chain employs TRBV27 and TRBJ2-7, with D perhaps matching TRBD1 (6 bases). CDR1 and CDR2 (germline): MNHEY, SMNVEV (reference sequence). This CDR3 comprises 18 residues. V was clipped by 5 bases and J by 0 bases, with 23 bases between them.

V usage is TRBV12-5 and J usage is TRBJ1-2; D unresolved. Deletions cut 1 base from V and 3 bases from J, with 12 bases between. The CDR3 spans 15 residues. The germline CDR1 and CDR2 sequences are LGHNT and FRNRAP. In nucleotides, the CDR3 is TGTGCTAGTGGTTTGGGGGTGCGGTATGACTATGGCTACACCTTC. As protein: CASGLGVRYDYGYTF.

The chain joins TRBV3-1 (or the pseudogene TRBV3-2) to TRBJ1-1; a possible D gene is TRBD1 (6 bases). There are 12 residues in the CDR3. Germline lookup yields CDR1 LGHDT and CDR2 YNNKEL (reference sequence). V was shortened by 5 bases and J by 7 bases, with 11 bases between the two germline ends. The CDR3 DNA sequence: TGTGCCAGCAGCGAGGGGGACTATGAAGCTTTCTTT. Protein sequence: CASSEGDYEAFF.

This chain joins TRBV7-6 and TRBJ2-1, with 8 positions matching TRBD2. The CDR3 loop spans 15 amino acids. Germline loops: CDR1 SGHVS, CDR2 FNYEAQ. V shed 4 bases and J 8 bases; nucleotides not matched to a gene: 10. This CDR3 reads CASSSSGGAWDEQFF. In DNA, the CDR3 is TGTGCCAGCAGCTCCAGCGGGGGCGCCTGGGATGAGCAGTTCTTC.